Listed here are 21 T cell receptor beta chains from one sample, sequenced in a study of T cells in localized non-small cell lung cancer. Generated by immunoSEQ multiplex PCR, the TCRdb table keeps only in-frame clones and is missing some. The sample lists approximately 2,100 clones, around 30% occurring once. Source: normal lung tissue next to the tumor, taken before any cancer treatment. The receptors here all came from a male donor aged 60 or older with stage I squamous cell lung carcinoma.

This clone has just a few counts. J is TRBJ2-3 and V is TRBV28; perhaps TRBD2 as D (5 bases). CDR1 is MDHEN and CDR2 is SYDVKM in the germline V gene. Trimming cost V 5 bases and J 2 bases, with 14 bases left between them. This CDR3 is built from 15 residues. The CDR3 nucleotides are TGTGCCAGCAGTGCCCCGGACTCTCTCACAGATACGCAGTATTTT. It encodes CASSAPDSLTDTQYF.

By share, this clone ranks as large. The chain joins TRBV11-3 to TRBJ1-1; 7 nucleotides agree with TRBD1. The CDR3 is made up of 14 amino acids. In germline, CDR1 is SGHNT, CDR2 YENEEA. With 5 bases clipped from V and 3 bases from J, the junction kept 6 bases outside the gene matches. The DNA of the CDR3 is TGTGCCAGCAGCCCCGGGACAGTCGACACTGAAGCTTTCTTT. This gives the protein CASSPGTVDTEAFF.

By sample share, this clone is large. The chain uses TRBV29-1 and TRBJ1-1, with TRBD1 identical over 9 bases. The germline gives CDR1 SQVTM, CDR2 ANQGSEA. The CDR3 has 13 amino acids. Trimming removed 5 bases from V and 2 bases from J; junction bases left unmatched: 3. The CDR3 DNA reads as TGCAGCGTTAAACAGGGGGCAAACACTGAAGCTTTCTTT. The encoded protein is CSVKQGANTEAFF.

CDR3 sequence: CASSIGLGENEQFF. As DNA, the CDR3 is TGCGCCAGCAGTATTGGACTAGGAGAGAATGAGCAGTTCTTC. The chain couples TRBV10-1 to TRBJ2-1; the match to TRBD2 covers 7 bases. The germline CDR1 and CDR2 sequences are WNHNN and SYGVQD (reference sequence). The junction had 8 bases not matched to a gene; V was cut back by 5 bases and J by 7 bases. This CDR3 spans 14 amino acids.

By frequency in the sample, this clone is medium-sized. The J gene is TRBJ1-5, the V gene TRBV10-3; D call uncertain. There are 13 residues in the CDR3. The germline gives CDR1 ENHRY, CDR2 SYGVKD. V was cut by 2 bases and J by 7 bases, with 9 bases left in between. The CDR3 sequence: CAISEPDGQPQHF. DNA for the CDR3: TGTGCCATCAGTGAGCCGGACGGCCAGCCCCAGCATTTT.

CDR3 protein: CASHPGTGPTEAFF. Here the CDR3 DNA reads TGTGCCAGCCATCCCGGGACAGGGCCCACTGAAGCTTTCTTT. The chain recombines TRBV9 with TRBJ1-1; 9 nucleotides align to TRBD1. This CDR3 comprises 14 residues. CDR1 and CDR2 from the germline V gene are SGDLS and YYNGEE. Unmatched junction bases numbered 8, after V lost 7 bases and J lost 4 bases.

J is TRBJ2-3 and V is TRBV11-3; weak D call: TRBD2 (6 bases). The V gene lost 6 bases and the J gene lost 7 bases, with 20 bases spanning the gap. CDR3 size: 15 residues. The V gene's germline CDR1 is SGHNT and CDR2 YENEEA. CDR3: CASSLALGGVNTQYF. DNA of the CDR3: TGTGCCAGCAGTCTAGCACTCGGGGGTGTGAATACGCAGTATTTT. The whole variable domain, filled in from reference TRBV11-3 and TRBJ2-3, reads EAGVVQSPRYKIIEKKQPVAFWCNPISGHNTLYWYLQNLGQGPELLIRYENEEAVDDSQLPKDRFSAERLKGVDSTLKIQPAELGDSAVYLCASSLALGGVNTQYFGPGTRLTVL.

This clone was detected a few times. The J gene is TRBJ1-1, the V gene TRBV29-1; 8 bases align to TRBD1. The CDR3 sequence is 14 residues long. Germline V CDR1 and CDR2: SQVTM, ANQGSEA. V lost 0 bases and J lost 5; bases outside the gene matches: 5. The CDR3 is CSVEDRWDRTEAFF. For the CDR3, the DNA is TGCAGCGTTGAAGATAGGTGGGACAGGACTGAAGCTTTCTTT.

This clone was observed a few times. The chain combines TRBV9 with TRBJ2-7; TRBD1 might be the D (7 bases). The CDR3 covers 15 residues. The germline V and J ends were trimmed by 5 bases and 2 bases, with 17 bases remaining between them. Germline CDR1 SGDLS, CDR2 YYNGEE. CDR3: CASSEGGTVTYEQYF. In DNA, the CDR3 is TGTGCCAGCAGTGAAGGGGGGACAGTAACCTACGAGCAGTACTTC.

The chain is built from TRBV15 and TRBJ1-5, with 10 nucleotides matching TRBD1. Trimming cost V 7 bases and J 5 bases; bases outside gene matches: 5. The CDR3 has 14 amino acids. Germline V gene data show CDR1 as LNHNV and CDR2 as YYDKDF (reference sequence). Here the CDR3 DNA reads TGTGCCACCAAATCGGACAGGGGGGATCAGCCCCAGCATTTT. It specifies CATKSDRGDQPQHF.

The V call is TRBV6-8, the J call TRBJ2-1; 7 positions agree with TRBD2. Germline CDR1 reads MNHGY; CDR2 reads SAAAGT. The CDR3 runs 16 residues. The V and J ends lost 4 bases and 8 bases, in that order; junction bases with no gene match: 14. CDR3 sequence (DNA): TGTGCCAGCAGTTCCGAGCTAGCGGCTCTCGGCCATGAGCAGTTCTTC. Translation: CASSSELAALGHEQFF.

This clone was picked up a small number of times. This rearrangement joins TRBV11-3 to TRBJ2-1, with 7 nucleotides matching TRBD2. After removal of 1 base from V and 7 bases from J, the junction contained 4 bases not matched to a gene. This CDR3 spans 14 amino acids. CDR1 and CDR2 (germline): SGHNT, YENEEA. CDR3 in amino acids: CASSLVLGGNEQFF. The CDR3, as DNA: TGTGCCAGCAGCTTAGTCCTCGGGGGGAATGAGCAGTTCTTC. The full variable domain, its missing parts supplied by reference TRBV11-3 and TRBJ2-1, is EAGVVQSPRYKIIEKKQPVAFWCNPISGHNTLYWYLQNLGQGPELLIRYENEEAVDDSQLPKDRFSAERLKGVDSTLKIQPAELGDSAVYLCASSLVLGGNEQFFGPGTRLTVL.

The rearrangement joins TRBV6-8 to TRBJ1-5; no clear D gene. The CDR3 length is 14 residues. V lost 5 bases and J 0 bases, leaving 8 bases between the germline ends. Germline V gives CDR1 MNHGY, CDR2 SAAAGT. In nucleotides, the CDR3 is TGTGCCAGCAGTAACACGGATAGCAATCAGCCCCAGCATTTT. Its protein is CASSNTDSNQPQHF.

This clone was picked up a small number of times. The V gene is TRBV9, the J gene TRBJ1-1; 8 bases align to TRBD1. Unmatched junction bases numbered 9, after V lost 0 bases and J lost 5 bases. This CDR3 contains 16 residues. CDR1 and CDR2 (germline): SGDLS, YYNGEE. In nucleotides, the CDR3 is TGTGCCAGCAGCGTAGAGGTATCGAACAGGGGGACTGAAGCTTTCTTT. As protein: CASSVEVSNRGTEAFF.

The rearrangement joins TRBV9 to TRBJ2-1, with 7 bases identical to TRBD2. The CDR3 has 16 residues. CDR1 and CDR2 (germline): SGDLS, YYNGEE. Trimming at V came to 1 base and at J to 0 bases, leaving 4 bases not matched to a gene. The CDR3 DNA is TGTGCCAGCAGCGTAACAAGCGGGGCCTCCTACAATGAGCAGTTCTTC. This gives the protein CASSVTSGASYNEQFF.

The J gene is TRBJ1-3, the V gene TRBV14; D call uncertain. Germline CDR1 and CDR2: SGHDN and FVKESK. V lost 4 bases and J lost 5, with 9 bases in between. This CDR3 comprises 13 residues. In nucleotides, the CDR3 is TGTGCCAGCAGCCCTCGACTGAGAAACACCATATATTTT. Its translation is CASSPRLRNTIYF.

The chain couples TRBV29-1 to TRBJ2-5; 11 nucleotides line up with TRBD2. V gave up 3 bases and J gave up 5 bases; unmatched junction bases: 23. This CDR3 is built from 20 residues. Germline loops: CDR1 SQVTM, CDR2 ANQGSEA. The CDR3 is CSVEGLLAGDQGFGSETQYF. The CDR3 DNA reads TGCAGCGTTGAGGGGCTACTAGCGGGAGACCAAGGGTTTGGTAGTGAGACCCAGTACTTC.

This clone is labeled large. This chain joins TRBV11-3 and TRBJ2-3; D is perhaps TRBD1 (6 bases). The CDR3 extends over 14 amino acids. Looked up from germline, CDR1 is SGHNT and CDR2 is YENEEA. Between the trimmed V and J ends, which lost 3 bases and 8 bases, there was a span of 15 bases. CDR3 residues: CASSLGAGVATQYF. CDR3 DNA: TGTGCCAGCAGCTTGGGGGCAGGGGTAGCTACGCAGTATTTT.

Here the CDR3 reads CASSPPGIAANTGELFF. CDR3 sequence (DNA): TGTGCCAGCTCACCACCGGGGATAGCAGCGAACACCGGGGAGCTGTTTTTT. This chain connects TRBV18 to TRBJ2-2; unclear D gene. V gave up 0 bases and J gave up 0 bases, with 11 bases separating them. The CDR3 sequence is 17 residues long. CDR1 and CDR2 (germline): KGHSH, LQKENI.

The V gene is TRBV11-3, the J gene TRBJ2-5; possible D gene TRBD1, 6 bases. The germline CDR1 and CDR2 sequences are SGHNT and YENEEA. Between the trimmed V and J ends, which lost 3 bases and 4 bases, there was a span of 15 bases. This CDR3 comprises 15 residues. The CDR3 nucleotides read TGTGCCAGCAGCTTTGGGGACATGGAAGGAGAGACCCAGTACTTC. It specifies CASSFGDMEGETQYF.

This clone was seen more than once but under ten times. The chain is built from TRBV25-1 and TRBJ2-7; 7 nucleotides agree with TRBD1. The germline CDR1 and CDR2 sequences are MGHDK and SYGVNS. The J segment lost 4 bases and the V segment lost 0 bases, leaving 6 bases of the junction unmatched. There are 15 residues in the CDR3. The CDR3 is CASSEYRGRGYEQYF. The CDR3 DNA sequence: TGTGCCAGCAGTGAATATAGGGGGCGCGGGTACGAGCAGTACTTC.